Presented here are 24 T cell receptor beta chains from one specimen sequenced in a study of OX40 agonist ivuxolimab in advanced cancers. The repertoire was sequenced with immunoSEQ multiplex PCR; TCRdb's copy has only in-frame clones and lacks some. The sample includes about 80,000 clones, more than 80% of them seen just once. The sequencing used CD4+ or CD8+ T cells sorted from blood, collected in a trial of the OX40 agonist ivuxolimab. The receptors were sampled from an adult with an advanced solid tumor such as melanoma, head and neck, liver or kidney cancer.

The V gene is TRBV5-1, the J gene TRBJ1-3, with D maybe TRBD1 (6 bases). Germline CDR1 SGHRS, CDR2 YFSETQ. The V and J ends lost 0 bases and 3 bases respectively, with 10 bases between them. The CDR3 consists of 15 residues. The CDR3 nucleotides read TGCGCCAGCAGCTTGGCAGGGGCGCGTGGAAACACCATATATTTT. It codes for CASSLAGARGNTIYF.

The gene calls are TRBV6-5 and TRBJ1-1; D remains ambiguous. This CDR3 comprises 14 residues. V was clipped by 4 bases and J by 3 bases, with 12 bases between them. CDR1 and CDR2 from the germline V gene are MNHEY and SVGAGI. The CDR3 nucleotides are TGTGCCAGCAGTTTGTCTACGGGGTACACTGAAGCTTTCTTT. Translating gives CASSLSTGYTEAFF.

This sequence joins TRBV7-9 and TRBJ1-1; D is ambiguous. This CDR3 has 13 amino acids. Germline loops: CDR1 SEHNR, CDR2 FQNEAQ (reference sequence). V lost 5 bases to trimming and J lost 4 bases, with 11 bases between them. This CDR3 is CASSRSGGTEAFF. In DNA, the CDR3 is TGTGCCAGCAGCCGCTCCGGCGGCACTGAAGCTTTCTTT.

This clone was seen only a few times. Within the sample, other DNA sequences also encode this same CDR3. The chain links TRBV11-1 to TRBJ1-2; tentatively, D is TRBD1 (5 bases). Germline CDR1 and CDR2: SGHAT and FQDESV (reference sequence). The CDR3 runs to 14 residues. V was trimmed by 5 bases and J by 4 bases, leaving 14 bases between them. CDR3 sequence reads: CASSRRGGGYGYTF. CDR3 nucleotides: TGTGCCAGCAGCCGCCGCGGGGGAGGCTATGGCTACACCTTC.

This clone was detected only a few times. V and J are TRBV10-3 and TRBJ2-7, with 9 nucleotides matching TRBD1. Germline CDR1 is ENHRY and CDR2 is SYGVKD. Trimming at V came to 11 bases and at J to 7 bases, leaving 12 bases not matched to a gene. This CDR3 spans 13 amino acids. CDR3: CAAEGTGIGEQYF. DNA for the CDR3: TGTGCCGCCGAAGGGACAGGGATAGGAGAGCAGTACTTC.

The CDR3: CASSPRQGAWETQYF. The DNA of the CDR3 is TGTGCCAGCAGCCCTCGGCAGGGGGCGTGGGAGACCCAGTACTTC. The V and J genes are TRBV11-2 and TRBJ2-5; 8 bases line up with TRBD1. The ends lost 5 bases at V and 5 bases at J; junction bases unmatched: 10. Germline V CDR1 and CDR2: SGHAT, FQNNGV. This CDR3 is 15 amino acids long. Based on the CDR3 plus reference TRBV11-2 and TRBJ2-5, the full variable domain is EAGVAQSPRYKIIEKRQSVAFWCNPISGHATLYWYQQILGQGPKLLIQFQNNGVVDDSQLPKDRFSAERLKGVDSTLKIQPAKLEDSAVYLCASSPRQGAWETQYFGPGTRLLVL.

The chain employs TRBV4-2 and TRBJ2-5; 8 bases align to TRBD2. The CDR3 runs 17 residues. Per germline, CDR1 LGHNA and CDR2 YNFKEQ. Trimming took 0 bases from V and 5 from J; bases not matched to a gene: 11. CDR3 in amino acids: CASSQEHSRGVQETQYF. CDR3 nucleotide sequence: TGTGCCAGCAGCCAAGAACATTCGCGGGGGGTCCAGGAGACCCAGTACTTC.

This clone turned up a few times. V gene TRBV5-4 combines with J gene TRBJ2-7; perhaps TRBD2 as D (6 bases). V was clipped by 3 bases and J by 0 bases, with 13 bases between them. This CDR3 is 15 amino acids long. Germline CDR1 reads SGHNT; CDR2 reads YYREEE (reference sequence). The CDR3 region is CASSSGTGSSYEQYF. As DNA, the CDR3 is TGTGCCAGCAGCTCCGGGACTGGAAGCTCCTACGAGCAGTACTTC.

The chain combines TRBV5-1 with TRBJ2-3, with D hard to call. Germline values: CDR1 SGHRS, CDR2 YFSETQ. V lost 4 bases, J lost 6 bases, and 12 bases lay in between. The CDR3 contains 13 residues. In DNA, the CDR3 is TGCGCCAGCAGCCCGACGTCTGTGGATACGCAGTATTTT. It is translated as CASSPTSVDTQYF.

The chain combines TRBV7-6 with TRBJ1-2, with a tentative D call TRBD1 (6 bases). The V gene's germline CDR1 is SGHVS and CDR2 FNYEAQ. This CDR3 contains 12 residues. Trimming left V 3 bases short and J 8 bases short, with 10 bases between. The CDR3 DNA reads TGTGCCAGCAGCTTCCAGGGGAGCGGCTACACCTTC. It codes for CASSFQGSGYTF.

The chain combines TRBV29-1 with TRBJ1-1; maybe TRBD1 (5 bases). Trimming shortened V by 6 bases and J by 1 base, and 9 bases separated the two germline ends. The CDR3 spans 12 residues. Germline V gives CDR1 SQVTM, CDR2 ANQGSEA. CDR3 nucleotides: TGCAGCGTCTTGGGGGGGAACACTGAAGCTTTCTTT. This translates into CSVLGGNTEAFF.

The chain uses TRBV5-1 and TRBJ2-4; the D call may be TRBD1 or TRBD2 (5 bases each). There are 13 residues in the CDR3. CDR1 is SGHRS, CDR2 YFSETQ, per germline. V was trimmed by 0 bases and J by 9 bases, leaving 10 bases between them. The CDR3 nucleotides read TGCGCCAGCAGCTTGGGAGGGGACCGCATTCAGTACTTC. Translation gives CASSLGGDRIQYF. The full variable domain, with the rest looked up from reference TRBV5-1 and TRBJ2-4, is KAGVTQTPRYLIKTRGQQVTLSCSPISGHRSVSWYQQTPGQGLQFLFEYFSETQRNKGNFPGRFSGRQFSNSRSEMNVSTLELGDSALYLCASSLGGDRIQYFGAGTRLSVL.

The chain carries TRBV7-8 and TRBJ2-1, with a possible D match to TRBD1 (5 bases). This CDR3 has 16 residues. Germline CDR1 and CDR2: SGHVS and FQNEAQ. The V gene lost 1 base and the J gene lost 0 bases, with 10 bases spanning the gap. Written as DNA, the CDR3 is TGTGCCAGCAGCTTAGTCGCAGGGCTCTCCTACAATGAGCAGTTCTTC. Amino acid sequence: CASSLVAGLSYNEQFF.

The chain combines TRBV10-3 with TRBJ2-3; the match to TRBD2 covers 10 bases. The CDR3 has 16 residues. Per germline, CDR1 ENHRY and CDR2 SYGVKD. V lost 6 bases to trimming and J lost 5 bases; unmatched junction nucleotides: 11. CDR3 sequence: CAIRTLAGAQGDTQYF. The CDR3 DNA sequence: TGTGCCATCAGGACCCTAGCGGGGGCACAGGGAGATACGCAGTATTTT.

CDR3 bases: TGCAGCGTTGAGAGCTGGGACAGGGGGCTCTCTGGAAACACCATATATTTT. Translation gives CSVESWDRGLSGNTIYF. The chain couples TRBV29-1 to TRBJ1-3, with 12 bases identical to TRBD1. This CDR3 has 17 amino acids. Germline V gene lookup returns CDR1 SQVTM and CDR2 ANQGSEA. The V and J ends lost 3 bases and 0 bases, in that order; junction bases with no gene match: 6.

The chain combines TRBV6-1 with TRBJ2-3, with unresolved D. The CDR3 contains 11 residues. Trimming cost V 11 bases and J 4 bases, with 10 bases left between them. The germline V gene encodes CDR1 MNHNS and CDR2 SASEGT. The CDR3: CAVGLADTQYF. In DNA form, the CDR3 reads TGTGCCGTCGGGTTGGCAGATACGCAGTATTTT.

This chain links TRBV4-2 with TRBJ1-4, with D perhaps TRBD1 (6 bases). The germline V gene encodes CDR1 LGHNA and CDR2 YNFKEQ. V shed 4 bases and J shed 8 bases, with 17 bases lying between them. CDR3 length: 15 residues. DNA for the CDR3: TGTGCCAGCAGCCCCCCCGGTGGGGGGCAGGAAAAACTGTTTTTT. Protein: CASSPPGGGQEKLFF.

This clone is a singleton in its sample. The chain combines TRBV19 with TRBJ2-7, with D possibly being TRBD1 or TRBD2 (5 bases each). Trimming took off 6 bases at V and 6 bases at J, with 21 bases between the two ends. The CDR3 runs 15 residues. Germline V CDR1 and CDR2: LNHDA, SQIVND (reference sequence). The CDR3 DNA follows: TGTGCCAGTAGCCACCGGGACCTCAGAGGGAGCGAGCAGTACTTC. This sequence encodes CASSHRDLRGSEQYF.

Written as DNA, the CDR3 is TGTGCCAGCAGCCCGGGGGTCGCACCCCTCCACTTT. It yields the protein CASSPGVAPLHF. The chain combines TRBV5-4 with TRBJ1-6; weak D call: TRBD1 (5 bases). The CDR3 spans 12 residues. Between the trimmed V and J ends, which lost 4 bases and 11 bases, there was a span of 10 bases. Germline V gives CDR1 SGHNT, CDR2 YYREEE (reference sequence).

This chain joins TRBV6-4 and TRBJ2-1; D is perhaps TRBD1 (5 bases). Germline CDR1 MRHNA, CDR2 SNTAGT. The CDR3 covers 15 residues. The V gene lost 2 bases and the J gene lost 3 bases, with 11 bases spanning the gap. In DNA form, the CDR3 reads TGTGCCAGCAGTGACAGGCAGGGCGACTACAATGAGCAGTTCTTC. Protein sequence: CASSDRQGDYNEQFF.

The chain employs TRBV28 and TRBJ1-5, with 7 bases fitting TRBD1. CDR1 and CDR2 from the germline V gene are MDHEN and SYDVKM. V lost 10 bases and J lost 2; bases outside the gene matches: 8. The CDR3 is made up of 14 amino acids. CDR3: CATYRGYGNQPQHF. The CDR3 DNA reads as TGTGCCACCTACAGGGGCTATGGCAATCAGCCCCAGCATTTT.

V and J are TRBV5-6 and TRBJ2-7, with D hard to call. Germline lookup yields CDR1 SGHDT and CDR2 YYEEEE. The V gene lost 4 bases and the J gene lost 3 bases, with 11 bases spanning the gap. CDR3 size: 13 residues. In DNA, the CDR3 is TGTGCCAGCAGCCGGACGAGATTCTACGAGCAGTACTTC. This encodes CASSRTRFYEQYF. The whole variable domain, remainder taken from reference TRBV5-6 and TRBJ2-7, is DAGVTQSPTHLIKTRGQQVTLRCSPKSGHDTVSWYQQALGQGPQFIFQYYEEEERQRGNFPDRFSGHQFPNYSSELNVNALLLGDSALYLCASSRTRFYEQYFGPGTRLTVT.

V gene TRBV6-4 combines with J gene TRBJ1-4; D unclear. Trimming removed 3 bases from V and 5 bases from J, with 7 bases in between. The length of the CDR3 is 13 residues. Germline CDR1 reads MRHNA; CDR2 reads SNTAGT. The CDR3 spells CASSEVPNEKLFF. CDR3 sequence (DNA): TGTGCCAGCAGTGAGGTCCCCAATGAAAAACTGTTTTTT.

The chain links TRBV7-8 to TRBJ2-7, with 9 bases lining up with TRBD1. The CDR3 consists of 18 residues. V dropped 3 bases and J dropped 1; count of bases not matched to a gene: 13. CDR1 SGHVS and CDR2 FQNEAQ come from the germline V gene. DNA of the CDR3: TGTGCCAGCAGCTTTAGGGGGACCGGGACAGGGAGGTCCTACGAGCAGTACTTC. Protein: CASSFRGTGTGRSYEQYF. The full variable domain, its missing parts supplied by reference TRBV7-8 and TRBJ2-7, is GAGVSQSPRYKVAKRGQDVALRCDPISGHVSLFWYQQALGQGPEFLTYFQNEAQLDKSGLPSDRFFAERPEGSVSTLKIQRTQQEDSAVYLCASSFRGTGTGRSYEQYFGPGTRLTVT.